This is a list of T cell receptor beta chains from one sample in a study of metastatic and nonmetastatic thyroid tumors. TCRdb reanalyzed the PCR reads via MiXCR. This repertoire shows about 39,000 clones, over 15% found once; its top ten account for roughly 13%. The sample was tumor tissue. These receptors all stem from a female donor with papillary thyroid cancer or a benign thyroid nodule (not recorded which). Some clones in this sample may be carry-over from other donors' samples. Both conserved end residues are part of each CDR3. A D gene is named only where the DNA matches it firmly.

D gene | J gene | V gene | CDR3 protein
- | TRBJ2-3 | TRBV6-1 | CASIQLAHTDAQYF
TRBD2 | TRBJ2-5 | TRBV6-1 | CASSSGGKTQYF
- | TRBJ1-6 | TRBV7-2 | CASSSRAGPQYLHF
- | TRBJ2-1 | TRBV6-2/TRBV6-3 | CASSRLGNEQFF
- | TRBJ1-5 | TRBV18 | CASSRGIHSNQPQHF
- | TRBJ2-5 | TRBV20-1 | CSAANPRIQETQYF
- | TRBJ1-1 | TRBV6-2/TRBV6-3 | CASIPTGSKTEAFF
- | TRBJ1-2 | TRBV20-1 | CSASHRGWGYGYTF
- | TRBJ2-7 | TRBV7-9 | CASSPWGRGGYEQYF
TRBD1 | TRBJ1-1 | TRBV15 | CATSPGQLREAFF
- | TRBJ2-5 | TRBV6-1 | CASDWGRQETQYF
TRBD1 | TRBJ1-2 | TRBV6-1 | CASSGDRVYGYTF
- | TRBJ1-5 | TRBV27 | CASGNRGLGGRGQPQHF
TRBD2 | TRBJ2-5 | TRBV12-3/TRBV12-4 | CASSLRGSYQETQYF
- | TRBJ2-1 | TRBV7-9 | CASSLAQRSNEQFF
- | TRBJ1-2 | TRBV2 | CASSEPDSYTF
TRBD2 | TRBJ2-2 | TRBV6-2/TRBV6-3 | CASSTRPYTSGRNTGELFF
TRBD1 | TRBJ1-2 | TRBV29-1 | CSVQTGGAFGYGYTF
- | TRBJ1-4 | TRBV5-5 | CASSEEARGEKLFF
TRBD1 | TRBJ2-7 | TRBV20-1 | CSARDPRTGGIEQYF
TRBD1 | TRBJ2-7 | TRBV6-2/TRBV6-3 | CATKQSPGTDTYEQYF
- | TRBJ2-7 | TRBV20-1 | CSARVSIFGEQYF
TRBD1 | TRBJ2-4 | TRBV10-2 | CASRTGTGYAKNIQYF
- | TRBJ2-1 | TRBV7-2 | CASSEDRTTNNEQFF
- | TRBJ2-7 | TRBV6-1 | CASRNLGGISYEQYF
TRBD1 | TRBJ1-1 | TRBV6-1 | CAITVGGREGTEAFF
TRBD1 | TRBJ2-1 | TRBV10-1 | CASSRDRGPNEQFF
- | TRBJ2-6 | TRBV7-8 | CASSLAGLDFSGANVLTF
TRBD1 | TRBJ1-2 | TRBV6-1 | CASSAPGQGNYGYTF
- | TRBJ2-7 | TRBV20-1 | CSAKTRREQYF
- | TRBJ2-7 | TRBV5-1 | CASSLGRSWAYEQYF
- | TRBJ2-3 | TRBV5-1 | CAGSTVGGAITDTQYF
- | TRBJ2-7 | TRBV30 | CAWSSQSVRSYEQYF
- | TRBJ1-2 | TRBV7-9 | CASSRPPLGGYTF
TRBD2 | TRBJ2-3 | TRBV2 | CASKSTSADTQYF
TRBD2 | TRBJ2-2 | TRBV9 | CASSVEGLAGTGELFF
- | TRBJ2-1 | TRBV19 | CASSMRVGPPYNEQFF
- | TRBJ2-3 | TRBV20-1 | CSARSHPPADTQYF
- | TRBJ2-7 | TRBV5-1 | CASSLEGATYEQYF
TRBD2 | TRBJ2-1 | TRBV5-1 | CASGARLAAEQFF
- | TRBJ1-1 | TRBV5-4 | CASSLDLIPTEAFF
- | TRBJ1-1 | TRBV11-3 | CASSLDESTEAFF
- | TRBJ2-7 | TRBV20-1 | CSAGQNYEQYF
TRBD2 | TRBJ2-2 | TRBV20-1 | CSARDRGGGWAGELFF
TRBD1 | TRBJ1-5 | TRBV29-1 | CSAGTGGSPQHF
- | TRBJ1-3 | TRBV6-1 | CASIFRRGAGNTIYF
- | TRBJ2-3 | TRBV11-2 | CASSPDRISTDTQYF
TRBD2 | TRBJ2-7 | TRBV5-1 | CASSRSLAGGPSEQYF
TRBD2 | TRBJ2-7 | TRBV10-3 | CAISGLAVRVESYEQHF
- | TRBJ2-6 | TRBV5-1 | CASSLAGANVLTF
- | TRBJ1-1 | TRBV6-1 | CASGSQGTEAFF
- | TRBJ2-1 | TRBV19 | CASSYTGYLGYNDQFF
- | TRBJ1-5 | TRBV10-1 | CASSVWTGRVRAQPQHF
- | TRBJ2-6 | TRBV6-2/TRBV6-3 | CASSYLLSGSNVLTF
TRBD1 | TRBJ2-7 | TRBV11-1 | CASSLDLVQGAMEQYF
TRBD1 | TRBJ2-1 | TRBV2 | CASNDRGGTYNEQFF
- | TRBJ1-5 | TRBV6-1 | CASSPDRKYSNQPQHF
- | TRBJ2-3 | TRBV7-9 | CASSLAGRTDTQYF
- | TRBJ2-1 | TRBV30 | CAWSGVYREQFF
- | TRBJ1-1 | TRBV28 | CASTYKGGWSEAFF